Shown below are 19 T cell receptor beta chains from a single sample sequenced in a study of blood T cell repertoires in COVID-19. Using immunoSEQ multiplex PCR, the repertoire was profiled, and TCRdb retains in-frame clones only, with some absent. The sample lists fewer than 400,000 clones; approximately 89% were seen once. The material sequenced was peripheral blood. Receptors were obtained from a woman aged 25 to 39 with COVID-19, enrolled during active disease.

The chain uses TRBV4-3 and TRBJ2-7, with 9 positions matching TRBD1. CDR1 and CDR2 (germline): LGHNA, YSLEER. This CDR3 spans 14 amino acids. The V and J ends lost 0 bases and 5 bases, in that order; junction bases with no gene match: 2. This CDR3 reads CASSQDWTGDEQYF. In DNA, the CDR3 is TGCGCCAGCAGCCAAGATTGGACAGGGGACGAGCAGTACTTC.

The chain couples TRBV20-1 to TRBJ2-1; D may be TRBD2 (6 bases). Germline V CDR1 and CDR2: DFQATT, SNEGSKA (reference sequence). Trimming left V 5 bases short and J 8 bases short, with 7 bases between. This CDR3 has 10 amino acids. CDR3 sequence reads: CSAWDYEQFF. CDR3 nucleotides: TGCAGTGCTTGGGACTATGAGCAGTTCTTC.

The J gene is TRBJ1-1, the V gene TRBV4-3; D is perhaps TRBD1 (6 bases). Germline CDR1 is LGHNA and CDR2 is YSLEER. The CDR3 loop spans 14 amino acids. The V end lost 3 bases, the J end lost 4 bases, and 12 bases lay between the germline ends. The CDR3: CASSHGAGATEAFF. As DNA, the CDR3 is TGCGCCAGCAGCCACGGGGCAGGGGCCACTGAAGCTTTCTTT.

The V gene is TRBV7-8, the J gene TRBJ1-3; 8 bases agree with TRBD1. Losses at the gene ends were 5 bases for V and 5 bases for J; bases not matched to a gene: 8. The length of the CDR3 is 15 residues. CDR1 is SGHVS and CDR2 is FQNEAQ in the germline V gene. This CDR3 is CASSLLRDRRNTIYF. In DNA, the CDR3 is TGTGCCAGCAGCCTTCTCCGGGACAGGAGAAACACCATATATTTT.

The V gene is TRBV5-1, the J gene TRBJ1-2, with unresolved D. The V end lost 0 bases, the J end lost 4 bases, and 13 bases lay between the germline ends. There are 15 residues in the CDR3. Germline CDR1 is SGHRS and CDR2 is YFSETQ. CDR3 amino acids: CASSLDAISVYGYTF. The DNA for the CDR3 is TGCGCCAGCAGCTTGGATGCCATAAGCGTCTATGGCTACACCTTC.

The CDR3 coding sequence is TGTGCCAGCAGCGAATACGGGAATGAGCAGTTCTTC. Encoded protein: CASSEYGNEQFF. The chain combines TRBV11-3 with TRBJ2-1; D is uncertain. CDR1 and CDR2 (germline): SGHNT, YENEEA. This CDR3 spans 12 amino acids. Trimming left V 5 bases short and J 7 bases short, with 9 bases between.

This clone was observed once. CDR3 sequence reads: CASSLGVGQGGETQYF. In DNA form, the CDR3 reads TGTGCCAGCAGCTTAGGGGTTGGGCAGGGAGGCGAGACCCAGTACTTC. The genes are TRBV11-2 and TRBJ2-5, with D perhaps matching TRBD2 (6 bases). The germline V gene encodes CDR1 SGHAT and CDR2 FQNNGV. CDR3 length equals 16 residues. Trimming took 1 base from V and 5 from J, leaving 17 bases between them.

This chain uses TRBV29-1 with TRBJ1-1; 12 nucleotides line up with TRBD1. V dropped 5 bases and J dropped 0; count of bases not matched to a gene: 4. Germline CDR1 reads SQVTM; CDR2 reads ANQGSEA. There are 15 residues in the CDR3. CDR3: CSVQGTGGMNTEAFF. In DNA form, the CDR3 reads TGCAGCGTTCAAGGGACAGGGGGCATGAACACTGAAGCTTTCTTT.

This rearrangement joins TRBV29-1 to TRBJ1-2, with TRBD1 matching over 9 bases. Germline V gene lookup returns CDR1 SQVTM and CDR2 ANQGSEA. The CDR3 loop spans 13 amino acids. The V and J ends lost 6 bases and 5 bases, in that order; junction bases with no gene match: 7. CDR3 DNA: TGCAGCGTAGGACAGGGGTTAGGGTATGGCTACACCTTC. It is translated as CSVGQGLGYGYTF. The full variable domain, in which reference TRBV29-1 and TRBJ1-2 provide the parts outside the CDR3, is SAVISQKPSRDICQRGTSLTIQCQVDSQVTMMFWYRQQPGQSLTLIATANQGSEATYESGFVIDKFPISRPNLTFSTLTVSNMSPEDSSIYLCSVGQGLGYGYTFGSGTRLTVV.

The genes are TRBV28 and TRBJ2-2; 7 bases align to TRBD2. CDR1 MDHEN and CDR2 SYDVKM come from the germline V gene. With V trimmed by 3 bases and J by 0 bases, 7 bases remained unmatched. CDR3 length equals 17 residues. The CDR3 DNA follows: TGTGCCAGCAGTTTGCTCACTAGCGCATCGAACACCGGGGAGCTGTTTTTT. This sequence encodes CASSLLTSASNTGELFF.

This chain links TRBV7-2 with TRBJ2-1; 7 nucleotides match TRBD1. Trimming took 6 bases from V and 2 from J; bases not matched to a gene: 1. Germline lookup yields CDR1 SGHTA and CDR2 FQGNSA. The CDR3 spans 13 residues. This CDR3 reads CASRQGPYNEQFF. DNA for the CDR3: TGTGCCAGCAGACAGGGGCCCTACAATGAGCAGTTCTTC.

The J gene is TRBJ1-2, the V gene TRBV7-9; D is uncertain. The germline CDR1 and CDR2 sequences are SEHNR and FQNEAQ (reference sequence). Trimming left V 1 base short and J 9 bases short, with 12 bases between. The CDR3 extends over 13 amino acids. This CDR3 is CASSLGRVQSYTF. CDR3 sequence (DNA): TGTGCCAGCAGCTTAGGTAGAGTCCAAAGCTACACCTTC. Combining the CDR3 with reference TRBV7-9 and TRBJ1-2 gives the whole variable domain DTGVSQNPRHKITKRGQNVTFRCDPISEHNRLYWYRQTLGQGPEFLTYFQNEAQLEKSRLLSDRFSAERPKGSFSTLEIQRTEQGDSAMYLCASSLGRVQSYTFGSGTRLTVV.

The V gene is TRBV10-2, the J gene TRBJ2-7; tentatively, D is TRBD1 (5 bases). The germline gives CDR1 WSHSY, CDR2 SAAADI. There are 15 residues in the CDR3. V dropped 0 bases and J dropped 5 bases, with 14 bases sitting between them. CDR3 residues: CASSESWQGKHEQYV. DNA of the CDR3: TGCGCCAGCAGTGAGTCGTGGCAGGGAAAGCACGAGCAGTACGTC.

This chain links TRBV4-2 with TRBJ2-2; TRBD2 is a possible D gene (5 bases). The V end was cut by 0 bases, the J end by 0 bases, with 8 bases between. CDR1 is LGHNA, CDR2 YNFKEQ, per germline. The CDR3 extends over 16 amino acids. CDR3 sequence (DNA): TGTGCCAGCAGCCAAGATAGACTACCGAACACCGGGGAGCTGTTTTTT. This encodes CASSQDRLPNTGELFF.

The J gene is TRBJ1-1, the V gene TRBV25-1, with 9 bases aligning to TRBD1. Germline CDR1 reads MGHDK; CDR2 reads SYGVNS. J lost 1 base, V lost 7 bases, and 10 bases had no gene match. This CDR3 contains 16 residues. In DNA form, the CDR3 reads TGTGCCAGCAATATTACAGGGGGCCGTGCGAACACTGAAGCTTTCTTT. It specifies CASNITGGRANTEAFF.

Here the CDR3 reads CASSAGQGSGPQHF. The CDR3 DNA reads as TGTGCCAGCAGTGCGGGACAGGGTTCTGGGCCCCAGCATTTT. The V gene is TRBV2, the J gene TRBJ1-5; TRBD1 matches 9 bases. Unmatched junction bases numbered 7, after V lost 4 bases and J lost 9 bases. Germline V gene sequence: CDR1 SNHLY, CDR2 FYNNEI. The CDR3 is made up of 14 amino acids.

This clone was counted a single time. The rearrangement links TRBV5-8 to TRBJ2-7; TRBD2 is a possible D gene (5 bases). Trimming pared 0 bases from V and 1 base from J, leaving 11 bases between. The CDR3 has 15 amino acids. Germline CDR1 SGHTS, CDR2 YDEGEE. The CDR3 nucleotides are TGTGCCAGCAGCTTGGCCCATCGCGGGTCCTACGAGCAGTACGTC. This encodes CASSLAHRGSYEQYV.

The chain uses TRBV30 and TRBJ1-6, with TRBD1 matching 7 bases. Per the germline V gene, CDR1 is GTSNPN and CDR2 is SVGIG (reference sequence). The CDR3 loop spans 13 amino acids. V lost 6 bases to trimming and J lost 9 bases; unmatched junction nucleotides: 8. The DNA for the CDR3 is TGTGCCTGTTCGACAGGGTGGAGTTCACCCCTCCACTTT. Translated, it gives CACSTGWSSPLHF.

This chain's CDR3 is CASSLRRASGQETQYF. The DNA of the CDR3 is TGTGCCAGCAGCCTGCGCAGGGCTAGCGGTCAAGAGACCCAGTACTTC. The chain uses TRBV3-1 (or the pseudogene TRBV3-2) and TRBJ2-5, with TRBD2 matching 7 bases. The germline V gene has CDR1 LGHDT and CDR2 YNNKEL (reference sequence). The CDR3 spans 16 residues. V shed 4 bases and J 2 bases; nucleotides not matched to a gene: 10.